The T cell receptor beta chain under discussion was sequenced for a study of blood T cells in healthy people across ages. General study points: Estimates of total diversity, which came from one million sequenced T cells, were considered to be underestimates.

Of note for this clonotype: The antigen is not known.

A second about 6 to 11 cycle PCR used barcoded and J-beta primers. From each sample, at least 2.5 million paired-end reads containing CDR3 were obtained. Each CDR3 protein gets one entry after TCRdb re-called the 5' RACE reads with MiXCR. The sample lists hundreds of thousands of distinct CDR3 sequences, 58% occurring once. V was shortened by 3 bases and J by 6 bases, with 14 bases between the two germline ends. The CDR3 extends over 14 amino acids. The germline CDR1 and CDR2 sequences are SGHTA and FQGNSA. The chain couples TRBV7-2 to TRBJ1-2; tentatively, D is TRBD1 (5 bases). The TCR sequence derives from a man in his fifties or sixties in good health. Material: blood. As DNA, the CDR3 is TGTGCCAGCAGCTTCCAGGGAGCCCCCCATGGCTACACCTTC. Its translation: CASSFQGAPHGYTF.